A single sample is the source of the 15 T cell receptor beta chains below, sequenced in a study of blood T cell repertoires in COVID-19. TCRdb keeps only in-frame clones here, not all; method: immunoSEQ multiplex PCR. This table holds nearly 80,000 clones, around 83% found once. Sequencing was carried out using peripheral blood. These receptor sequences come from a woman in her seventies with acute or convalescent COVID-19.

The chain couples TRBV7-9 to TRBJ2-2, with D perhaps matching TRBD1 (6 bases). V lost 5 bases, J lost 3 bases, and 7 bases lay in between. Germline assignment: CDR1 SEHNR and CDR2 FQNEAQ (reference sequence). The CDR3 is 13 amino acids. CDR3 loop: CASSQGYTGELFF. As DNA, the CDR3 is TGTGCCAGCAGCCAGGGGTACACCGGGGAGCTGTTTTTT.

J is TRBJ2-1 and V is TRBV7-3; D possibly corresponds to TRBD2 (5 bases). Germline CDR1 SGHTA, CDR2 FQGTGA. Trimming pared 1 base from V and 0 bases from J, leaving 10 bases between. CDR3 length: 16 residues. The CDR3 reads CASSLISGISYNEQFF. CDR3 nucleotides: TGTGCCAGCAGCTTAATCTCGGGGATCTCCTACAATGAGCAGTTCTTC.

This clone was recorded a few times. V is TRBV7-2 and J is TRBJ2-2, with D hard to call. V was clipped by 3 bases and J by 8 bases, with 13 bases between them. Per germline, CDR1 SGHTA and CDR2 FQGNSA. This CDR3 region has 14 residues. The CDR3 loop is CASSLSVAVGELFF. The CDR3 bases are TGTGCCAGCAGCTTGTCCGTAGCAGTAGGGGAGCTGTTTTTT.

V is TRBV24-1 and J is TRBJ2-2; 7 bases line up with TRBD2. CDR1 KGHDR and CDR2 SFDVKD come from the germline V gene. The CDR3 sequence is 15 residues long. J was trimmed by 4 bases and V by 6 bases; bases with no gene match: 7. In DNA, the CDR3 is TGTGCCACCAGTCCCGCCGGGAGGACCACCGGGGAGCTGTTTTTT. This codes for CATSPAGRTTGELFF.

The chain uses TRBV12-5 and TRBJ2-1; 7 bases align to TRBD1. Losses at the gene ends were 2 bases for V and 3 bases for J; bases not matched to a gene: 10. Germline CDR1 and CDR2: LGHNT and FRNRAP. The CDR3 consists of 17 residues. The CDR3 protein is CASGLPTGTENYNEQFF. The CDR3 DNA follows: TGTGCTAGTGGTTTGCCTACGGGGACAGAAAACTACAATGAGCAGTTCTTC. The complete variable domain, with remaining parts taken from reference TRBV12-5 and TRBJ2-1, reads DARVTQTPRHKVTEMGQEVTMRCQPILGHNTVFWYRQTMMQGLELLAYFRNRAPLDDSGMPKDRFSAEMPDATLATLKIQPSEPRDSAVYFCASGLPTGTENYNEQFFGPGTRLTVL.

CDR3 region: CASSLQGGGRTEAFF. CDR3 nucleotides: TGTGCCAGCAGCCTCCAGGGGGGAGGACGCACTGAAGCTTTCTTT. V is TRBV6-5 and J is TRBJ1-1; TRBD1 matches 7 bases. The CDR3 consists of 15 residues. V shed 6 bases, J shed 4 bases, and the junction held 11 bases outside the gene matches. Germline CDR1 is MNHEY and CDR2 is SVGAGI.

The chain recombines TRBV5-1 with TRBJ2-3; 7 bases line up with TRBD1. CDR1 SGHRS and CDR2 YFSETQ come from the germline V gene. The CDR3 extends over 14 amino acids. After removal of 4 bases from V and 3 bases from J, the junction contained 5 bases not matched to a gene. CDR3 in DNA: TGCGCCAGCAGCCTGGGGACAGTTACAGATACGCAGTATTTT. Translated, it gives CASSLGTVTDTQYF. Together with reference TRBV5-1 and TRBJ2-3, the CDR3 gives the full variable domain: KAGVTQTPRYLIKTRGQQVTLSCSPISGHRSVSWYQQTPGQGLQFLFEYFSETQRNKGNFPGRFSGRQFSNSRSEMNVSTLELGDSALYLCASSLGTVTDTQYFGPGTRLTVL.

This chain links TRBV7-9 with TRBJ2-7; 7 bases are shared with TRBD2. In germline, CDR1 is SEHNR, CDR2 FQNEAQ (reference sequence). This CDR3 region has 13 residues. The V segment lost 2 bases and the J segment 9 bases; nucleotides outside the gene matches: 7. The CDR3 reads CASSLPNSGGQYF. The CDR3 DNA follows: TGTGCCAGCAGCTTACCTAACTCGGGGGGGCAGTACTTC.

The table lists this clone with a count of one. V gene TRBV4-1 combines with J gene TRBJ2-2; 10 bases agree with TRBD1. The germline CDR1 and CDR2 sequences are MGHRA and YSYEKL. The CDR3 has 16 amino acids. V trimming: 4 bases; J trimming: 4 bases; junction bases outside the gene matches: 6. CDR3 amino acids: CASSPRQGASTGELFF. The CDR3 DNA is TGCGCCAGCAGCCCTAGACAGGGGGCGAGCACCGGGGAGCTGTTTTTT.

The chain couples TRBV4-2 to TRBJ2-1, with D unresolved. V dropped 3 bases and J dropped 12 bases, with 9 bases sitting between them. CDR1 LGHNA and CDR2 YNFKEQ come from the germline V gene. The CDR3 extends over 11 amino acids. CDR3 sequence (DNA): TGTGCCAGCAGCCAGGGTCCGGGGCAGTTCTTC. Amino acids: CASSQGPGQFF.

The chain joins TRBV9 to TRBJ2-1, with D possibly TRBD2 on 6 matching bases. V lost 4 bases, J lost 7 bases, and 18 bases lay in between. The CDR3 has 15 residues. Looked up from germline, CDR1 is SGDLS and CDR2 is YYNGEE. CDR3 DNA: TGTGCCAGCAGCTACCGGGGGAATGCCCCAAATGAGCAGTTCTTC. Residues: CASSYRGNAPNEQFF.

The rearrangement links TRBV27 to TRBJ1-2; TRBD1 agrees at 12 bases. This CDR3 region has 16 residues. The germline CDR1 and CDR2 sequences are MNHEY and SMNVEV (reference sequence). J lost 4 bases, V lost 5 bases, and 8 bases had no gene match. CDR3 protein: CASSRTGTGGFYGYTF. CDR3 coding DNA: TGTGCCAGCAGTCGGACCGGGACAGGGGGCTTCTATGGCTACACCTTC.

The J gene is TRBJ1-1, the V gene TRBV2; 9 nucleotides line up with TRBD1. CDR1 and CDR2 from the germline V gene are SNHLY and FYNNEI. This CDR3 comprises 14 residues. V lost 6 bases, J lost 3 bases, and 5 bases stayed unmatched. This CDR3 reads CASRGGQGYTEAFF. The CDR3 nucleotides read TGTGCCAGCAGGGGGGGACAGGGATACACTGAAGCTTTCTTT.

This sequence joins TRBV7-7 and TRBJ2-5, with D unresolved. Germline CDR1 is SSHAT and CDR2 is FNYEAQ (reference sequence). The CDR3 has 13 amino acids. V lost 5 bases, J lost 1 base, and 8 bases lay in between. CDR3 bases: TGTGCCAGCAGCCCGTCCCCCCAAGAGACCCAGTACTTC. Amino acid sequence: CASSPSPQETQYF.

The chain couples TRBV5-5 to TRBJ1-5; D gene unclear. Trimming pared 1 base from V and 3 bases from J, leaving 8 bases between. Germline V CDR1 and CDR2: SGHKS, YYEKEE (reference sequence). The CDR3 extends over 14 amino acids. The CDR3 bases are TGTGCCAGCAGCTTGCTCGGTGACAATCAGCCCCAGCATTTT. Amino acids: CASSLLGDNQPQHF. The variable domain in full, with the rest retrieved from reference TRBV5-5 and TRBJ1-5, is DAGVTQSPTHLIKTRGQQVTLRCSPISGHKSVSWYQQVLGQGPQFIFQYYEKEERGRGNFPDRFSARQFPNYSSELNVNALLLGDSALYLCASSLLGDNQPQHFGDGTRLSIL.